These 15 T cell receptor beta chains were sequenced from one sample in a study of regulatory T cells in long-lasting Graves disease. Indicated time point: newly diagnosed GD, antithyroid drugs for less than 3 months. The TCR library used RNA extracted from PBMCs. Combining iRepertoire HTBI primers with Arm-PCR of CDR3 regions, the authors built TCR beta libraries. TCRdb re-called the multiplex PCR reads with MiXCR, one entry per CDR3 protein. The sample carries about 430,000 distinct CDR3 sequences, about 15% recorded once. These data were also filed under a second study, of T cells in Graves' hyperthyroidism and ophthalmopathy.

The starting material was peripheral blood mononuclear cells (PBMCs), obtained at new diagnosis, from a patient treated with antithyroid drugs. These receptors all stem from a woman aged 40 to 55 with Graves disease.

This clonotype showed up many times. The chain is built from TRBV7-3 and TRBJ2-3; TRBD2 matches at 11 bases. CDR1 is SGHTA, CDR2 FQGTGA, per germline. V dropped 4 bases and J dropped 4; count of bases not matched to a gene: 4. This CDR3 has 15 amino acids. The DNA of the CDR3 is TGTGCCAGCAGCTGGGGGGGACTAGCGGCAGATACGCAGTATTTT. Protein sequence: CASSWGGLAADTQYF.

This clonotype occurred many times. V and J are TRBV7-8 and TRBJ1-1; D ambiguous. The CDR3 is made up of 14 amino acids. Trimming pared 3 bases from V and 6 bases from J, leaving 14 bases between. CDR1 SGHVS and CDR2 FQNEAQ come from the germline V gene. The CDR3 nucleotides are TGTGCCAGCAGCTTGATGGAGGGTAGTGCTGAAGCTTTCTTT. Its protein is CASSLMEGSAEAFF.

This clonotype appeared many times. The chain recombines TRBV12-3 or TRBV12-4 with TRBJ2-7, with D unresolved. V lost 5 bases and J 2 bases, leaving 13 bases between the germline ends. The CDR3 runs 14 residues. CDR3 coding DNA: TGTGCCAGCAGTACCCCAGGTTCCGCCTACGAGCAGTACTTC. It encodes CASSTPGSAYEQYF.

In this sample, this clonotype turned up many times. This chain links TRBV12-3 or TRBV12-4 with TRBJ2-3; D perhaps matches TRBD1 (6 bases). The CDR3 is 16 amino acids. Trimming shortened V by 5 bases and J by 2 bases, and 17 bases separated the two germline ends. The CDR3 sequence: CASSRMGAGATDTQYF. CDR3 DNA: TGTGCCAGCAGTCGGATGGGGGCTGGGGCCACAGATACGCAGTATTTT.

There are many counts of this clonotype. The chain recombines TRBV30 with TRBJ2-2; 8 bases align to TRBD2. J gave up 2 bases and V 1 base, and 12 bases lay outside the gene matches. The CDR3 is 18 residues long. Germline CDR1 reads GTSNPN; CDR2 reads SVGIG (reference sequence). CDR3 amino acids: CAWSGLTVAGLNTGELFF. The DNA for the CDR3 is TGTGCCTGGAGTGGACTTACCGTAGCGGGACTTAACACCGGGGAGCTGTTTTTT.

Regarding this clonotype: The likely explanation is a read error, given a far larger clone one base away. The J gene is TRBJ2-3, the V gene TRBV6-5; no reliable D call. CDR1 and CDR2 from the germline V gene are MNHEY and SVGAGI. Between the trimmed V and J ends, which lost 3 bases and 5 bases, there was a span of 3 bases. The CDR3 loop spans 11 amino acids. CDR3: CASSYIDTQYF. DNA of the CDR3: TGTGCCAGCAGTTATATAGATACGCAGTATTTT.

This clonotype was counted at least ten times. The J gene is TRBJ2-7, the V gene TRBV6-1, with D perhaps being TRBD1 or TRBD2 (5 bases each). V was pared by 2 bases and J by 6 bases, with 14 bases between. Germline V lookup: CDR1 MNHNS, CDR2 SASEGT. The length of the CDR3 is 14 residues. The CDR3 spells CASSESRDPGEQYF. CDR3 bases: TGTGCCAGCAGTGAATCCCGGGACCCAGGCGAGCAGTACTTC.

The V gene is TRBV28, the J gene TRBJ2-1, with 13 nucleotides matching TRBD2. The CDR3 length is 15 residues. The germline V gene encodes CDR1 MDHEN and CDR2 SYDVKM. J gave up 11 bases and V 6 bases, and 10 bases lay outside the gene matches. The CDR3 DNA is TGTGCCAGCAGCCTACTAGCGGGAGGGCGGAATAAGCAGTTCTTC. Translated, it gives CASSLLAGGRNKQFF.

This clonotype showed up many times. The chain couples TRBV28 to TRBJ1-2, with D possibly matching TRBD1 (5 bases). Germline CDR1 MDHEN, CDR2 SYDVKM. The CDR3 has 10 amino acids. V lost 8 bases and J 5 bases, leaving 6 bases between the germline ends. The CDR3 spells CASEGYGYTF. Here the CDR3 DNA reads TGTGCCAGCGAGGGGTATGGCTACACCTTC.

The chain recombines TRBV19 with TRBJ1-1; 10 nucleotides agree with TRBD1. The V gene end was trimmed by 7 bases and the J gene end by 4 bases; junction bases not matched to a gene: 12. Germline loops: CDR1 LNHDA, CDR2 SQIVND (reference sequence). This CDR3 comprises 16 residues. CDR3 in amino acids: CASNRDRGTGSTEAFF. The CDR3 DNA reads TGTGCCAGTAATCGGGACAGGGGTACGGGGAGCACTGAAGCTTTCTTT.

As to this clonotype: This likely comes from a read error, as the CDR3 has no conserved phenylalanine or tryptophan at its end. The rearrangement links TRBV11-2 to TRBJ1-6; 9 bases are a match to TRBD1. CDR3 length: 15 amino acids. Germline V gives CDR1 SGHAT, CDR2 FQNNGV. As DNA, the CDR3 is TGTGCCAGCAACTTAGGGGGGACAGGGAATTCACCCCTCCACCTT. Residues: CASNLGGTGNSPLHL.

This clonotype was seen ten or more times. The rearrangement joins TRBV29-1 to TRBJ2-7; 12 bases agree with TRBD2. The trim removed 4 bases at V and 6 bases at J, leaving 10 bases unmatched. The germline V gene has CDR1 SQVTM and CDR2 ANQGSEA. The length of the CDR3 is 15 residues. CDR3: CSVGLRLAGEGEQYF. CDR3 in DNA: TGCAGCGTTGGGCTTCGACTAGCGGGAGAGGGCGAGCAGTACTTC.

CDR3: CASSLAGRRGDTQYF. The CDR3 nucleotides read TGTGCCAGCAGCTTGGCAGGCCGTCGGGGAGATACGCAGTATTTT. The chain uses TRBV7-6 and TRBJ2-3; D is possibly TRBD2 (5 bases). Trimming pared 3 bases from V and 5 bases from J, leaving 15 bases between. The CDR3 sequence is 15 residues long. Germline V CDR1 and CDR2: SGHVS, FNYEAQ.

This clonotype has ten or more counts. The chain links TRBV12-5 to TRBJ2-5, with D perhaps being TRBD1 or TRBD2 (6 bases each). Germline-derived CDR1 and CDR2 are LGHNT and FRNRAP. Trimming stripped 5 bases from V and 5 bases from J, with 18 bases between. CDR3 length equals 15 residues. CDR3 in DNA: TGTGCTAGTGGTCAGGGTGGGGGGCGCCGGGAGACCCAGTACTTC. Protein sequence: CASGQGGGRRETQYF.

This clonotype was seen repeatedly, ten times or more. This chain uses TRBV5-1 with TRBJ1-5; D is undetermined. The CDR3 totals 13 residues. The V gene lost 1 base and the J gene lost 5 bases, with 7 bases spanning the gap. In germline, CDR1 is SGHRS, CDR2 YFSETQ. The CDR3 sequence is CASSLMADQPQHF. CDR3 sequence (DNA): TGCGCCAGCAGCTTGATGGCGGATCAGCCCCAGCATTTT.